This is a list of T cell receptor beta chains from one sample in a study of T cells in Graves' hyperthyroidism and ophthalmopathy. TCRdb processed the multiplex PCR reads anew with MiXCR; each CDR3 protein has one entry. The profile shows hundreds of thousands of distinct CDR3 sequences, approximately 13% of them singletons. The material sequenced was blood. These receptors originate from a woman aged 25 to 45 with Graves' hyperthyroidism. CDR3s include the opening cysteine and the closing phenylalanine or tryptophan. Fields, in order: J gene, V gene, clone size, D gene, CDR3 protein, CDR3 DNA. A D gene is named only where the DNA matches it firmly. For some rows the clone size is stated as once, few or many, or as a class when expanded; others skip it.

TRBJ1-3 TRBV6-1 few - CASRPDRFSGNTIYF TGTGCCAGCAGACCCGACAGATTCTCTGGAAACACCATATATTTT
TRBJ2-1 TRBV20-1 many TRBD2 CSASLTSGLYEQFF TGCAGTGCTAGTCTGACTAGCGGGCTCTATGAGCAGTTCTTC
TRBJ1-1 TRBV6-1 many - CASSEGGTRNTEAFF TGTGCCAGCAGTGAAGGGGGGACACGGAACACTGAAGCTTTCTTT
TRBJ2-2 TRBV7-9 many - CASSPTANTGELFF TGTGCCAGCAGCCCAACAGCCAACACCGGGGAGCTGTTTTTT
TRBJ2-2 TRBV6-1 many - CASSEVLGLLSGELFF TGTGCCAGCAGTGAGGTATTAGGGTTGTTGAGCGGGGAGCTGTTTTTT
TRBJ2-1 TRBV20-1 many - CSAWISGSEQFF TGCAGTGCTTGGATTTCGGGGAGTGAGCAGTTCTTC
TRBJ1-6 TRBV28 many - CASREATENNSPLHF TGTGCCAGCAGAGAAGCGACAGAGAATAATTCACCCCTCCACTTT
TRBJ2-7 TRBV11-2 few - CASSLDLGETYEQYF TGTGCCAGCAGCTTAGATCTGGGGGAAACCTACGAGCAGTACTTC
TRBJ1-1 TRBV19 - TRBD1 CASYPGQGTEAFF TGTGCCAGTTATCCGGGACAGGGCACTGAAGCTTTCTTT
TRBJ2-6 TRBV6-2/TRBV6-3 - - CASSGTATGANVLTF TGTGCCAGCAGTGGGACCGCTACCGGGGCCAACGTCCTGACTTTC
TRBJ2-2 TRBV20-1 - TRBD2 CSAPAGGGELFF TGCAGTGCTCCAGCGGGGGGCGGGGAGCTGTTTTTT
TRBJ1-3 TRBV12-3/TRBV12-4 many - CASSSGTSGNTIYF TGTGCCAGCAGTTCCGGGACTTCTGGAAACACCATATATTTT
TRBJ2-7 TRBV6-1 many TRBD1 CASRLDRGQSYEQYF TGTGCCAGCAGGCTCGACAGGGGGCAGTCCTACGAGCAGTACTTC
TRBJ2-1 TRBV20-1 few - CSARGDSEFF TGCAGTGCTAGAGGGGATAGTGAGTTCTTC
TRBJ2-7 TRBV27 - - CASSFWGGSYEQYF TGTGCCAGCAGTTTCTGGGGAGGATCCTACGAGCAGTACTTC
TRBJ1-1 TRBV5-1 few - CASSLDRASPTEAFF TGCGCCAGCAGCTTGGATAGGGCCAGCCCCACTGAAGCTTTCTTT
TRBJ1-5 TRBV7-9 few - CASSFQGHQPQHF TGTGCCAGCAGCTTCCAGGGCCATCAGCCCCAGCATTTT
TRBJ2-3 TRBV29-1 few - CSAGTPYGDTQYF TGCAGCGCCGGGACTCCCTACGGAGATACGCAGTATTTT
TRBJ1-2 TRBV3-1 many TRBD1 CASSQRRGTGSHGYTF TGTGCCAGCAGCCAGCGACGAGGGACAGGCAGCCATGGCTACACCTTC
TRBJ2-1 TRBV20-1 - TRBD2 CSAPVSGSILNEQFF TGCAGTGCACCCGTTAGCGGGAGTATTTTAAATGAGCAGTTCTTC
TRBJ1-3 TRBV28 few - CASSPAGPVTGNTIYF TGTGCCAGCAGCCCTGCGGGTCCGGTTACTGGAAACACCATATATTTT
TRBJ1-5 TRBV6-1 many - CASSGTGRQPQHF TGTGCCAGCAGTGGGACTGGCCGGCAGCCCCAGCATTTT
TRBJ2-1 TRBV28 few TRBD2 CAPRREGSYNEQFF TGTGCTCCCAGGCGGGAGGGCTCCTACAATGAGCAGTTCTTC
TRBJ2-7 TRBV7-9 few - CASSPRESIYEQYF TGTGCCAGCAGCCCCCGGGAGAGTATCTACGAGCAGTACTTC
TRBJ2-1 TRBV6-6 many TRBD1 CASSYFGQGSDEQFF TGTGCCAGCAGTTACTTTGGACAGGGGTCTGATGAGCAGTTCTTC
TRBJ2-5 TRBV11-2 many TRBD2 CASSLDGLAGGPQYF TGTGCCAGCAGCTTAGATGGGCTAGCGGGAGGGCCTCAGTACTTC
TRBJ1-1 TRBV29-1 many TRBD1 CSVRPGQVWTEAFF TGCAGCGTCCGACCCGGACAGGTTTGGACTGAAGCTTTCTTT
TRBJ1-3 TRBV7-9 - - CASSLRVNTIYF TGTGCCAGCAGCTTGAGGGTAAACACCATATATTTT
TRBJ2-2 TRBV20-1 many TRBD2 CSARAGGLAGGAGELFF TGCAGTGCTAGAGCTGGGGGCTTAGCGGGAGGGGCCGGGGAGCTGTTTTTT
TRBJ2-4 TRBV5-1 few TRBD1 CATSDRGEGIQYF TGCGCCACCTCGGACAGGGGAGAAGGCATTCAGTACTTC
TRBJ2-5 TRBV20-1 - - CSASYDWQETQYF TGCAGTGCTAGCTATGACTGGCAAGAGACCCAGTACTTC
TRBJ2-7 TRBV24-1 few - CATSDSSRRGTPGEQYF TGTGCCACCAGTGATAGCTCTCGCCGGGGGACTCCTGGCGAGCAGTACTTC
TRBJ2-1 TRBV3-1 - TRBD2 CASSQVTLAGGNEQFF TGTGCCAGCAGCCAAGTCACACTAGCGGGCGGCAATGAGCAGTTCTTC
TRBJ2-1 TRBV7-9 few - CASSFLGQYNEQFF TGTGCCAGCAGCTTCCTTGGGCAGTACAATGAGCAGTTCTTC
TRBJ2-1 TRBV6-1 many TRBD2 CASISAGVNEQFF TGTGCCAGCATTTCAGCGGGAGTCAATGAGCAGTTCTTC
TRBJ2-7 TRBV28 many TRBD1 CASSTSGQGLSEQYF TGTGCCAGCAGTACCTCGGGACAGGGCCTTTCCGAGCAGTACTTC
TRBJ2-2 TRBV20-1 - TRBD2 CSAGYTGLARGELFF TGCAGTGCTGGGTACACGGGACTAGCTCGCGGGGAGCTGTTTTTT
TRBJ2-5 TRBV9 few - CASSVGLEETQYF TGTGCCAGCAGCGTAGGGCTAGAGGAGACCCAGTACTTC
TRBJ2-3 TRBV20-1 - - CSARDPTSTDTQYF TGCAGTGCAAGAGACCCGACTAGCACAGATACGCAGTATTTT
TRBJ1-6 TRBV30 few - CAWSQGPSPLHF TGTGCCTGGAGCCAGGGGCCCTCACCCCTCCACTTT
TRBJ1-2 TRBV29-1 - - CSVAVGGASYGYTF TGCAGCGTTGCGGTGGGGGGGGCTTCCTATGGCTACACCTTC
TRBJ1-1 TRBV6-2/TRBV6-3 few - CASSYSFAGGDTEAFF TGTGCCAGCAGTTACTCGTTTGCCGGGGGAGACACTGAAGCTTTCTTT
TRBJ1-5 TRBV10-2 few - CASSGPRANQPQHF TGCGCCAGCAGTGGGCCTAGGGCTAATCAGCCCCAGCATTTT
TRBJ2-1 TRBV20-1 - TRBD2 CSAREMGLAEGQETQFF TGCAGTGCTAGAGAAATGGGACTAGCTGAGGGGCAAGAGACCCAGTTCTTC
TRBJ2-5 TRBV6-1 many TRBD1 CASSVGTGLGETQYF TGTGCCAGCAGTGTCGGGACAGGGTTAGGAGAGACCCAGTACTTC
TRBJ1-5 TRBV6-2/TRBV6-3 - TRBD1 CASGQGLQPQHF TGTGCCAGCGGACAGGGACTGCAGCCCCAGCATTTT
TRBJ2-2 TRBV29-1 - TRBD1 CSVGETGPTGELFF TGCAGCGTTGGCGAGACAGGGCCCACCGGGGAGCTGTTTTTT
TRBJ2-3 TRBV6-1 few - CASKPQDPPRTQYF TGTGCCAGCAAACCACAGGACCCCCCACGTACGCAGTATTTT
TRBJ1-6 TRBV11-2 few - CASSRNRRSSPLHF TGTGCCAGCAGCCGTAATAGGAGAAGCTCACCCCTCCACTTT
TRBJ2-3 TRBV3-1 many - CASSQVLGLDTQYF TGTGCCAGCAGCCAAGTCCTTGGCTTAGATACGCAGTATTTT
TRBJ2-7 TRBV20-1 - TRBD2 CSARDYSGFIYEQYF TGCAGTGCTAGAGATTATAGCGGGTTCATCTACGAGCAGTACTTC
TRBJ1-6 TRBV12-3/TRBV12-4 many - CASSPGSNSPLHF TGTGCCAGCAGTCCGGGGTCTAATTCACCCCTCCACTTT